This TCR beta chain was sequenced for a study of T-cell memory formation after mild COVID-19. The overall study: Largely, the TCR clusters proved donor specific.

Germline values: CDR1 MNHEY, CDR2 SVGEGT. The CDR3 covers 14 residues. J lost 1 base, V lost 6 bases, and 2 bases had no gene match. Libraries for TCRalpha and TCRbeta carried sample barcodes and unique molecular identifiers via 5'RACE. TCRdb redid the calling of the 5' RACE reads with MiXCR, one entry per CDR3 protein. Of some 100,000 distinct CDR3 sequences in the sample, 8.5% to 14% are singletons; the top ten hold around 40%. With respect to this clonotype: Its specificity is not known.

Findings and limits, study-wide: SARS-CoV-2 specificity was not confirmed for second-wave clones peaking on day 37. The study detected some responding clones in pre-infection memory, suggesting cross-reactive memory joined.

The sample comprised PBMCs or a T cell subset sorted from them (not recorded which). The chain couples TRBV6-2 or TRBV6-3 to TRBJ2-2, with 7 positions matching TRBD1. This TCR was recovered from a man aged 18 to 29 who had mild COVID-19 (a few samples of this study predate the infection). Cell type and time point are not known. The CDR3 sequence: CASRGTENTGELFF. The DNA for the CDR3 is TGTGCCAGCAGAGGGACAGAGAACACCGGGGAGCTGTTTTTT.